The source of this T cell receptor beta chain is a study of regulatory T cells in long-lasting Graves disease. Documented time point: newly diagnosed GD, antithyroid drugs for less than 3 months. RNA isolated from PBMCs was used to make the TCR library. This clonotype has at least ten counts. Sequencing libraries for TCR beta were prepared with iRepertoire HTBI primers and Arm-PCR of CDR3 regions. TCRdb independently ran MiXCR on the multiplex PCR reads; one entry per CDR3 protein. The sample comprises 250,000 to 300,000 distinct CDR3 sequences, 18% of which are singletons, and 14% rests with the top ten. The CDR3 contains 14 residues. The ends were cut back, 2 bases at V and 2 bases at J, with 9 bases in the middle. The data also belong to a second study, concerning T cells in Graves' hyperthyroidism and ophthalmopathy. That study adds: No ophthalmopathy progression within 18 months constituted stable Graves' hyperthyroidism. The primer set for the first-round RT-PCR of the TCR CDR3 was HTBI. In validation, the model predicted ophthalmopathy. These predictions came a median about 6 months before onset.

This receptor was taken from a woman in her 30s with Graves disease. Sequenced here: peripheral blood mononuclear cells (PBMCs), sampled at new diagnosis, from a patient treated with antithyroid drugs. The chain couples TRBV12-3 or TRBV12-4 to TRBJ1-2; D not resolved. CDR3 DNA: TGTGCCAGCAGTTTACTACAGCCAAACTATGGCTACACCTTC. As protein: CASSLLQPNYGYTF.